This TCR beta chain came from a study of blood T cell repertoires in COVID-19. Study in general: The United States, Italy and Spain provided the acute and convalescent COVID-19 samples. From T cells, B-cell-depleted T cells, or PBMCs came the material, which was cDNA or gDNA.

Per germline, CDR1 SGHDT and CDR2 YYEEEE. V was pared by 0 bases and J by 2 bases, with 6 bases between. CDR3 length: 14 amino acids. Original handling: Estimates of nucleated cell counts were drawn from the amplification of reference gene primers. TCRdb's copy holds only in-frame clones and misses some; the assay was immunoSEQ multiplex PCR. The DNA was the basis for D and trimming; V, J and clone size are from that table. The sample has 58,000 or so clones, 74% seen once. Sequencing was carried out using peripheral blood. The chain uses TRBV5-6 and TRBJ1-5; D remains ambiguous. The sequence was obtained from a woman of 80 years or more with acute or convalescent COVID-19. The CDR3 reads CASSLGPGNQPQHF. As DNA, the CDR3 is TGTGCCAGCAGCTTGGGCCCGGGCAATCAGCCCCAGCATTTT.